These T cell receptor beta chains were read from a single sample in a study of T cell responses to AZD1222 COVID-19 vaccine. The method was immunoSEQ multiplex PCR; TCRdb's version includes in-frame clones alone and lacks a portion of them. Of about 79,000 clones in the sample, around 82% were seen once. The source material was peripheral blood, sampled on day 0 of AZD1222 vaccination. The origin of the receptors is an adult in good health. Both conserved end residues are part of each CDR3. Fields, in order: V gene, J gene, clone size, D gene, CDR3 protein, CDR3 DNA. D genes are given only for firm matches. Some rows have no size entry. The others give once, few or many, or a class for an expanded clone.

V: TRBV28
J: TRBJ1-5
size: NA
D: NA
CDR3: CASSFTRDNQPQHF
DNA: TGTGCCAGCAGTTTCACCAGGGACAATCAGCCCCAGCATTTT

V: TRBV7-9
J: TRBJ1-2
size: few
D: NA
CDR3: CASSKGESGPYYGYTF
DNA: TGTGCCAGCAGCAAAGGGGAATCAGGGCCCTACTATGGCTACACCTTC

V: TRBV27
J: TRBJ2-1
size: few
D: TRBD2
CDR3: CASSMTSGNYNEQFF
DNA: TGTGCCAGCAGCATGACTAGCGGAAACTACAATGAGCAGTTCTTC

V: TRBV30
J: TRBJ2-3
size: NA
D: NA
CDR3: CAWSLVGDTQYF
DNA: TGTGCCTGGAGTCTCGTTGGTGATACGCAGTATTTT

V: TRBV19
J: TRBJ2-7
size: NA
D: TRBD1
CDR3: CASTRGTGAYEQYF
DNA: TGTGCCAGTACCCGGGGGACAGGGGCCTACGAGCAGTACTTC

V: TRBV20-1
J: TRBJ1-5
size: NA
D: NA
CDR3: CSASDGGNQPQHF
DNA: TGCAGTGCTAGTGACGGTGGGAATCAGCCCCAGCATTTT

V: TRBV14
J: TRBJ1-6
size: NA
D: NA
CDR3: CASSQGTAQLFPLHF
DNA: TGTGCCAGCAGCCAGGGGACTGCGCAACTGTTTCCCCTCCACTTT

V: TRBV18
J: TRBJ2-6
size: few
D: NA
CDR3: CASKAGDSGANVLTF
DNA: TGTGCCAGTAAAGCGGGCGACTCTGGGGCCAACGTCCTGACTTTC

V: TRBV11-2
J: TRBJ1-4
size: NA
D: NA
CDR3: CASSLAEGSGEKLFF
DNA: TGTGCCAGCAGCTTGGCAGAAGGATCGGGTGAAAAACTGTTTTTT

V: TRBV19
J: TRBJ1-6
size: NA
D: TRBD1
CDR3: CASSIGTGEGSPLHF
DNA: TGTGCCAGTAGCATTGGGACAGGTGAGGGTTCACCCCTCCACTTT

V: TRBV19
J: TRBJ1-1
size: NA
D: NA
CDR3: CASTMGNREGTEAFF
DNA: TGTGCCAGTACCATGGGTAACAGGGAGGGTACTGAAGCTTTCTTT

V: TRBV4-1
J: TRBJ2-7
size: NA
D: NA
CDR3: CASSPKGSHEQYF
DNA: TGCGCCAGCAGCCCCAAAGGGAGCCACGAGCAGTACTTC

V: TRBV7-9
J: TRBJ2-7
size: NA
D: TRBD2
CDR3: CASSSSGRRSYEQYF
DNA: TGTGCCAGCAGCTCAAGCGGGAGACGGTCCTACGAGCAGTACTTC

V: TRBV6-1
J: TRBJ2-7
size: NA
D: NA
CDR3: CASTSRPSYEQYF
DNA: TGTGCCAGCACCAGCAGGCCGTCCTACGAGCAGTACTTC

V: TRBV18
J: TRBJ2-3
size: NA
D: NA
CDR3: CASSPRDLSSTDTQYF
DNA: TGTGCCAGCTCACCACGGGACTTATCTAGCACAGATACGCAGTATTTT

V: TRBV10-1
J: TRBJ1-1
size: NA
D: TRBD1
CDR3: CASSLGGSKTEAFF
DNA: TGCGCCAGCAGCTTAGGGGGCTCCAAGACTGAAGCTTTCTTT

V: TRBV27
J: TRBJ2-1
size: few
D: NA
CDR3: CASTPVGGTNEQFF
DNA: TGTGCCAGCACCCCGGTCGGCGGGACTAATGAGCAGTTCTTC

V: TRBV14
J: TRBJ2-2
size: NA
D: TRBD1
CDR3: CASSGRQGWFFECPGELFF
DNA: TGTGCCAGCAGCGGGCGACAGGGGTGGTTTTTCGAGTGTCCCGGGGAGCTGTTTTTT

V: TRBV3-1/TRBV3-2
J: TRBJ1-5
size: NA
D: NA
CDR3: CASSQSQTGAYYSNQPQHF
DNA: TGTGCCAGCAGCCAATCTCAGACAGGCGCTTACTATAGCAATCAGCCCCAGCATTTT

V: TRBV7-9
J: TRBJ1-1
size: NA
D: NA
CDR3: CASSNSQGRAFF
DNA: TGTGCCAGCAGCAACAGTCAGGGGCGGGCTTTCTTT

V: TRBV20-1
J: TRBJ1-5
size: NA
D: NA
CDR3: CSASKGNSNQPQHF
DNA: TGCAGTGCTAGTAAGGGGAATAGCAATCAGCCCCAGCATTTT

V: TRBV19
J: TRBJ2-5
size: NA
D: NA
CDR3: CASRWATGVETQYF
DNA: TGTGCCAGTAGGTGGGCGACTGGTGTGGAGACCCAGTACTTC

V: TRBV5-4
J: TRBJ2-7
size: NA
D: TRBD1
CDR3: CASSLGQGPSSYEQYF
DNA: TGTGCCAGCAGCTTGGGACAGGGACCGAGCTCCTACGAGCAGTACTTC

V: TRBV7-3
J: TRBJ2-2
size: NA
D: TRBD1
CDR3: CASSLMGQIKTGELFF
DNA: TGTGCCAGCAGCTTAATGGGACAGATAAAAACCGGGGAGCTGTTTTTT

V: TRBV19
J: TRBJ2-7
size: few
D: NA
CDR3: CASRGTSYEQYF
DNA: TGTGCCAGTAGGGGAACCTCCTACGAGCAGTACTTC

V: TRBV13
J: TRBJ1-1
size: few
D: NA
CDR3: CASSWIQDLNTEAFF
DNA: TGTGCCAGCAGCTGGATACAGGATTTAAACACTGAAGCTTTCTTT

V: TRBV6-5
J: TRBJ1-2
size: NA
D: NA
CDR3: CASSYSGAPRGYGYTF
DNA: TGTGCCAGCAGTTACTCCGGGGCTCCCCGAGGCTATGGCTACACCTTC

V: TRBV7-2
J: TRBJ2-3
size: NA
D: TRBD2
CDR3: CASRRSGRQDTQYF
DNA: TGTGCCAGCAGACGTAGCGGGAGGCAAGATACGCAGTATTTT

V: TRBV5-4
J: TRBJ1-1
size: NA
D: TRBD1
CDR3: CASSPRTGGQWTEAFF
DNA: TGTGCCAGCAGCCCAAGGACAGGGGGCCAGTGGACTGAAGCTTTCTTT

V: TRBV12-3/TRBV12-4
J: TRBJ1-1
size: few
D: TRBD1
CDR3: CASTVRVNRGAFF
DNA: TGTGCCAGCACCGTGCGCGTCAACAGGGGAGCTTTCTTT

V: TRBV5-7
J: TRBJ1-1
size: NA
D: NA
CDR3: CASSSNKREAFF
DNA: TGTGCCAGCAGCTCCAACAAGCGTGAAGCTTTCTTT

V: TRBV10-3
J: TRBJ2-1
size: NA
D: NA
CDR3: CAISHNGYNEQFF
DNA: TGTGCCATCAGCCACAATGGGTACAATGAGCAGTTCTTC

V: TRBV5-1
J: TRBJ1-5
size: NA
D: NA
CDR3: CASKVAPNSEPQHF
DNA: TGCGCCAGCAAGGTCGCCCCCAATTCGGAGCCCCAGCATTTT

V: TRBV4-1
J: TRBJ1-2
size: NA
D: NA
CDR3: CASSQAQGNSYGYTF
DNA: TGCGCCAGCAGCCAAGCCCAGGGGAATTCCTATGGCTACACCTTC

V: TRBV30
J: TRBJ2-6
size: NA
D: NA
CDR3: CAWGVGGALSGANVLTF
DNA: TGTGCCTGGGGGGTCGGGGGAGCACTCTCTGGGGCCAACGTCCTGACTTTC

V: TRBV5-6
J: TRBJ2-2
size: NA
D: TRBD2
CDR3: CASSLRGGSTGELFF
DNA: TGTGCCAGCAGCTTGCGAGGCGGGAGCACCGGGGAGCTGTTTTTT

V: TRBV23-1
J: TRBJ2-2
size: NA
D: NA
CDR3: CASSQWPRRQTGELFF
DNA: TGCGCCAGCAGTCAATGGCCACGTAGACAGACCGGGGAGCTGTTTTTT

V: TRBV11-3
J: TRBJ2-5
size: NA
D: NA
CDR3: CASSQQGKTQYF
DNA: TGTGCCAGCAGCCAGCAGGGAAAGACCCAGTACTTC

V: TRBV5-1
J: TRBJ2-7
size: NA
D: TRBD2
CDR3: CASRSLAGLIYEQYF
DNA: TGCGCCAGCAGGTCACTAGCGGGTCTCATATACGAGCAGTACTTC

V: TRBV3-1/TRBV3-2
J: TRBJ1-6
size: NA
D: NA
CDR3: CASSQVGRRAGYNSPLHF
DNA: TGTGCCAGCAGCCAAGTTGGCCGCAGGGCAGGTTATAATTCACCCCTCCACTTT

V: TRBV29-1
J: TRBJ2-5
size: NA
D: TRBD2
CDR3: CSVHRGGPQETQYF
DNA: TGCAGCGTCCACCGGGGGGGCCCCCAAGAGACCCAGTACTTC

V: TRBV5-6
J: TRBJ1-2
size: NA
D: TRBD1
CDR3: CASSPGTVFYGYTF
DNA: TGTGCCAGCAGCCCCGGGACAGTTTTCTATGGCTACACCTTC

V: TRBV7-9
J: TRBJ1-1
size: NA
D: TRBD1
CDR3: CASSLQNQGVTEAFF
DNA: TGTGCCAGCAGCCTTCAAAATCAGGGGGTCACTGAAGCTTTCTTT

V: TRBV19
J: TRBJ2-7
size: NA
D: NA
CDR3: CASSITGTAYEQYF
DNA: TGTGCCAGTAGTATAACCGGGACCGCCTACGAGCAGTACTTC

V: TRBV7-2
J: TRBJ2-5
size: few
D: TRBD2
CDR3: CASSLVVGGWGETQYF
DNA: TGTGCCAGCAGCTTAGTAGTCGGGGGGTGGGGCGAGACCCAGTACTTC

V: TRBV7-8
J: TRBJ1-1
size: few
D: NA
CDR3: CASSFAGRGTEAFF
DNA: TGTGCCAGCAGCTTTGCGGGGAGGGGCACTGAAGCTTTCTTT

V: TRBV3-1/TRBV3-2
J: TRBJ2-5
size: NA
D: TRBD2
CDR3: CASSPQRTSGETQYF
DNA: TGTGCCAGCAGCCCCCAGAGGACTAGCGGGGAGACCCAGTACTTC

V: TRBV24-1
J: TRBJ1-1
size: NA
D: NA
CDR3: CATSEGSGTEAFF
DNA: TGTGCCACCAGTGAAGGGTCAGGCACTGAAGCTTTCTTT

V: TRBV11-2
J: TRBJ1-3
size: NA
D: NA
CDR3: CASSLVPQGFSGNTIYF
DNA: TGTGCCAGCAGCTTAGTCCCCCAGGGATTCTCTGGAAACACCATATATTTT

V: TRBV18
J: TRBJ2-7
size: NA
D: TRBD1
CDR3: CASATGGVPYEQYF
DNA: TGTGCCAGCGCTACAGGGGGAGTACCCTACGAGCAGTACTTC

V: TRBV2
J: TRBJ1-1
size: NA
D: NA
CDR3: CASSVSGEAFF
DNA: TGTGCCAGCAGTGTCTCAGGGGAAGCTTTCTTT

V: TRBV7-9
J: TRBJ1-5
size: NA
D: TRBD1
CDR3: CASSLGQGSGNQPQHF
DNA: TGTGCCAGCAGCCTAGGACAGGGTTCGGGAAATCAGCCCCAGCATTTT

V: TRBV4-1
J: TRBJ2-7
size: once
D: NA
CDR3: CASSQDLPYEQYF
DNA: TGCGCCAGCAGCCAAGATCTCCCCTACGAGCAGTACTTC

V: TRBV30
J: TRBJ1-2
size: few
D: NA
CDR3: CAWSDGAGGRNYGYTF
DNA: TGTGCCTGGAGTGACGGGGCCGGAGGGCGTAACTATGGCTACACCTTC

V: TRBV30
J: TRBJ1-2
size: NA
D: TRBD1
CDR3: CAYKRQGRDYGYTF
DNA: TGTGCCTATAAAAGACAGGGTAGAGACTATGGCTACACCTTC

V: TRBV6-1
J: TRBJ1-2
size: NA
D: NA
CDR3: CASSESRSYNYGYTF
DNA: TGTGCCAGCAGTGAAAGTCGGAGTTATAACTATGGCTACACCTTC